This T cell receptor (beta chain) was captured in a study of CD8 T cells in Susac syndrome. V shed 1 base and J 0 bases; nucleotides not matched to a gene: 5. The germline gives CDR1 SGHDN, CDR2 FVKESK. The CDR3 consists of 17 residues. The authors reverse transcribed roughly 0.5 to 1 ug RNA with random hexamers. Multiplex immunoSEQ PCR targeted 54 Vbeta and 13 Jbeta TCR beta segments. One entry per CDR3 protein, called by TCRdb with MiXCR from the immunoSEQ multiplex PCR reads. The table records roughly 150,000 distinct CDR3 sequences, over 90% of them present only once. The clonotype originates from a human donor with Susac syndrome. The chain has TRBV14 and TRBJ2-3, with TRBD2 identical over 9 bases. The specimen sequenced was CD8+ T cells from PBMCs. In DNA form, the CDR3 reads TGTGCCAGCAGCCAAGGCGGGGGACTAGCCAGCACAGATACGCAGTATTTT. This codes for CASSQGGGLASTDTQYF.